These 21 T cell receptor beta chains were sequenced from one sample in a study of blood T cell repertoires in COVID-19. Some clones are missing from TCRdb's copy, which holds only in-frame ones; the method was immunoSEQ multiplex PCR. In the table there are over 100,000 clones, 84% of which are singletons. Sequencing used peripheral blood. The receptors shown here come from a man in his forties or fifties with active or convalescent COVID-19.

This rearrangement joins TRBV3-1 (or the pseudogene TRBV3-2) to TRBJ2-5; TRBD2 matches 10 bases. The germline V gene encodes CDR1 LGHDT and CDR2 YNNKEL (reference sequence). J gave up 6 bases and V 1 base, and 5 bases lay outside the gene matches. The CDR3 is 15 residues long. CDR3 nucleotides: TGTGCCAGCAGCCAAGGAGCGGGGGGGCCCCAGACCCAGTACTTC. It encodes CASSQGAGGPQTQYF.

V gene TRBV7-9 combines with J gene TRBJ1-3; maybe TRBD1 (6 bases). CDR1 and CDR2 (germline): SEHNR, FQNEAQ (reference sequence). Trimming pared 6 bases from V and 2 bases from J, leaving 11 bases between. The CDR3 has 14 residues. DNA for the CDR3: TGTGCCAGCAGGGTTGGACAGACTGGAAACACCATATATTTT. Protein product: CASRVGQTGNTIYF.

The chain links TRBV7-3 to TRBJ2-7; D is perhaps TRBD2 (6 bases). The CDR3 runs 14 residues. CDR1 is SGHTA and CDR2 is FQGTGA in the germline V gene. With 5 bases removed from V and 0 bases from J, the gap between germline ends came to 11 bases. The CDR3 nucleotides are TGTGCCAGCAGCCCCACCGGGAGCTCCTACGAGCAGTACTTC. This encodes CASSPTGSSYEQYF.

This clone was detected once. The CDR3 DNA follows: TGTGCCAGCAGCCAAGATGAAGGGGTAGGTCAGCCCCAGCATTTT. Residues: CASSQDEGVGQPQHF. V is TRBV4-2 and J is TRBJ1-5, with a weak D call TRBD1 (5 bases). The V end was cut by 0 bases, the J end by 6 bases, with 12 bases between. Germline assignment: CDR1 LGHNA and CDR2 YNFKEQ. The CDR3 is 15 residues long.

This clone was picked up one time. The chain recombines TRBV6-2 or TRBV6-3 with TRBJ2-5; TRBD2 matches at 8 bases. After removal of 4 bases from V and 5 bases from J, the junction contained 9 bases not matched to a gene. Germline V gene data show CDR1 as MNHEY and CDR2 as SVGEGT. The CDR3 runs 15 residues. The CDR3 region is CASSLNRGGRETQYF. For the CDR3, the DNA is TGTGCCAGCAGTTTAAACCGGGGGGGCCGGGAGACCCAGTACTTC.

The chain is built from TRBV18 and TRBJ1-2; TRBD1 might be the D (6 bases). There are 13 residues in the CDR3. CDR1 is KGHSH and CDR2 is LQKENI in the germline V gene. Trimming shortened V by 6 bases and J by 8 bases, and 16 bases separated the two germline ends. CDR3 protein: CASSPDRIKGYTF. CDR3 nucleotides: TGTGCCAGCTCTCCGGACAGAATCAAGGGCTACACCTTC. The variable domain in full, completed from reference TRBV18 and TRBJ1-2, reads NAGVMQNPRHLVRRRGQEARLRCSPMKGHSHVYWYRQLPEEGLKFMVYLQKENIIDESGMPKERFSAEFPKEGPSILRIQQVVRGDSAAYFCASSPDRIKGYTFGSGTRLTVV.

The rearrangement joins TRBV5-4 to TRBJ2-5; 10 bases match TRBD1. CDR1 SGHNT and CDR2 YYREEE come from the germline V gene (reference sequence). Trimming removed 4 bases from V and 5 bases from J; junction bases left unmatched: 8. There are 15 residues in the CDR3. The CDR3 here is CASSRTTGGGETQYF. As DNA, the CDR3 is TGTGCCAGCAGCCGTACGACAGGGGGCGGGGAGACCCAGTACTTC.

This chain joins TRBV12-3 or TRBV12-4 and TRBJ1-1; perhaps TRBD1 as D (5 bases). With 8 bases removed from V and 7 bases from J, the gap between germline ends came to 14 bases. CDR3 size: 12 residues. The CDR3: CASLNRKREAFF. The CDR3 bases are TGTGCCAGCCTGAACAGGAAACGTGAAGCTTTCTTT.

The chain employs TRBV13 and TRBJ1-3; D gene ambiguous. V lost 4 bases and J lost 9, with 7 bases in between. This CDR3 has 11 residues. Germline V CDR1 and CDR2: PRHDT, FYEKMQ (reference sequence). The chain's CDR3 is CASSSEGTIYF. CDR3 bases: TGTGCCAGCAGCTCTGAGGGCACCATATATTTT.

This sequence joins TRBV2 and TRBJ2-3; 9 positions match TRBD2. The CDR3 is made up of 15 amino acids. Germline trimming cut 5 bases from V and 6 bases from J; bases unmatched to any gene: 9. Germline values: CDR1 SNHLY, CDR2 FYNNEI. The CDR3, as DNA: TGTGCCAGCAGTAAATCAGCGGGGGGCCCGGATACGCAGTATTTT. It specifies CASSKSAGGPDTQYF. Full variable domain (outside the CDR3, taken from reference TRBV2 and TRBJ2-3): EPEVTQTPSHQVTQMGQEVILRCVPISNHLYFYWYRQILGQKVEFLVSFYNNEISEKSEIFDDQFSVERPDGSNFTLKIRSTKLEDSAMYFCASSKSAGGPDTQYFGPGTRLTVL.

V gene TRBV2 combines with J gene TRBJ1-5; D is perhaps TRBD1 (6 bases). Germline lookup yields CDR1 SNHLY and CDR2 FYNNEI. The ends were cut back, 4 bases at V and 1 base at J, with 11 bases in the middle. The CDR3 is 15 amino acids. CDR3 nucleotide sequence: TGTGCCAGCAGTGTTTCCCAGGGGAGCAATCAGCCCCAGCATTTT. It specifies CASSVSQGSNQPQHF.

This chain joins TRBV7-8 and TRBJ2-2; TRBD1 is a possible D gene (5 bases). V lost 5 bases to trimming and J lost 0 bases, with 13 bases between them. Looked up from germline, CDR1 is SGHVS and CDR2 is FQNEAQ. The CDR3 is made up of 16 amino acids. CDR3 region: CASSLRTSANTGELFF. In nucleotides, the CDR3 is TGTGCCAGCAGCCTCCGGACATCCGCGAACACCGGGGAGCTGTTTTTT.

V usage is TRBV5-1 and J usage is TRBJ1-1, with unresolved D. The ends were cut back, 2 bases at V and 8 bases at J, with 16 bases in the middle. This CDR3 contains 14 residues. The germline V gene has CDR1 SGHRS and CDR2 YFSETQ. The CDR3 sequence is CASSFPSEESEAFF. The CDR3 DNA follows: TGCGCCAGCAGCTTCCCTTCCGAGGAATCGGAAGCTTTCTTT.

This clone was found once. The V gene is TRBV6-2 or TRBV6-3, the J gene TRBJ2-7, with D hard to call. Trimming took 2 bases from V and 6 from J, leaving 8 bases between them. CDR1 is MNHEY and CDR2 is SVGEGT in the germline V gene. The CDR3 is made up of 12 amino acids. CDR3 DNA: TGTGCCAGCAGTTACCCCCCCGGCGAGCAGTACTTC. Translation gives CASSYPPGEQYF.

A few counts support this clone. This chain connects TRBV21-1 to TRBJ2-3; the D call TRBD1 from the table was never checked on the DNA. TRBV21-1 is an annotated pseudogene. The CDR3 loop spans 14 amino acids. In DNA form, the CDR3 reads TGTGCCAGCAGCCAGGGGGCCGGGACAGATACGCAGTATTTT. Encoded protein: CASSQGAGTDTQYF.

DNA of the CDR3: TGTGCCAGCAGCGTGGGAGCTAGCGGGGGGACAGATACGCAGTATTTT. Amino acid sequence: CASSVGASGGTDTQYF. The chain links TRBV5-5 to TRBJ2-3; TRBD2 aligns across 11 bases. The V gene end was trimmed by 4 bases and the J gene end by 3 bases; junction bases not matched to a gene: 7. This CDR3 comprises 16 residues. CDR1 SGHKS and CDR2 YYEKEE come from the germline V gene (reference sequence).

The chain links TRBV18 to TRBJ1-5; the match to TRBD1 covers 9 bases. CDR1 KGHSH and CDR2 LQKENI come from the germline V gene. This CDR3 spans 14 amino acids. Losses at the gene ends were 3 bases for V and 4 bases for J; bases not matched to a gene: 1. The CDR3 is CASSPTGGNQPQHF. Here the CDR3 DNA reads TGTGCCAGCTCACCGACAGGGGGGAATCAGCCCCAGCATTTT.

The chain links TRBV5-4 to TRBJ1-1; TRBD1 matches at 9 bases. Germline lookup yields CDR1 SGHNT and CDR2 YYREEE (reference sequence). There are 17 residues in the CDR3. Trimming cost V 5 bases and J 0 bases; bases outside gene matches: 11. The CDR3 sequence is CASSDRDRVILNTEAFF. CDR3 sequence (DNA): TGTGCCAGCAGTGACCGGGACAGGGTTATCTTGAACACTGAAGCTTTCTTT.

This chain uses TRBV29-1 with TRBJ1-1, with D maybe TRBD1 (6 bases). Looked up from germline, CDR1 is SQVTM and CDR2 is ANQGSEA. This CDR3 contains 13 residues. V lost 5 bases to trimming and J lost 6 bases, with 16 bases between them. The CDR3, as DNA: TGCAGCGTTTATAGGGGGAATCAGGCTGAAGCTTTCTTT. Translated: CSVYRGNQAEAFF.

This sequence joins TRBV2 and TRBJ2-1; 12 nucleotides line up with TRBD2. The germline V gene encodes CDR1 SNHLY and CDR2 FYNNEI. The CDR3 contains 15 residues. Trimming at V came to 4 bases and at J to 6 bases, leaving 4 bases not matched to a gene. The CDR3 here is CASSGLAGVTNEQFF. As DNA, the CDR3 is TGTGCCAGCAGTGGACTAGCGGGGGTCACCAATGAGCAGTTCTTC. Combining the CDR3 with reference TRBV2 and TRBJ2-1 gives the whole variable domain EPEVTQTPSHQVTQMGQEVILRCVPISNHLYFYWYRQILGQKVEFLVSFYNNEISEKSEIFDDQFSVERPDGSNFTLKIRSTKLEDSAMYFCASSGLAGVTNEQFFGPGTRLTVL.

The chain recombines TRBV4-1 with TRBJ2-3; D possibly corresponds to TRBD2 (6 bases). This CDR3 has 17 residues. Germline loops: CDR1 MGHRA, CDR2 YSYEKL. V was pared by 2 bases and J by 4 bases, with 19 bases between. CDR3 amino acids: CASSQPLGGSLPDTQYF. In DNA form, the CDR3 reads TGCGCCAGCAGCCAACCTTTGGGGGGTAGCTTGCCAGATACGCAGTATTTT.